The 26 T cell receptor beta chains below come from one sample, sequenced in a study of T cell clusters in autoimmune cytopenias. Multiplex touch-down PCR amplified TRB using TRB-A and TRB-B pools in one tube. With the multiplex PCR reads reprocessed, TCRdb shows one record per CDR3 protein and no DNA. The table lists about 4,800 distinct CDR3 sequences, with around 11% in the top ten. Each sample's input was 200 to 300 ng genomic DNA, 38,000 or so genome equivalents. These data were also reused for a study on T cell repertoires in aging, cancer and after chemotherapy.

Sequenced input: peripheral blood. These receptors were obtained from a human donor in good health.

This clonotype counts as medium-sized by frequency. The chain couples TRBV12-3 or TRBV12-4 to TRBJ2-2; TCRdb calls TRBD1, which cannot be checked without DNA. This CDR3 is built from 14 residues. The CDR3 spells CASRLRGYTGELFF.

This clonotype counts as medium-sized by frequency. The chain recombines TRBV19 with TRBJ2-4; TCRdb's D gene call, TRBD2, goes unchecked for lack of DNA. Germline V gene data show CDR1 as LNHDA and CDR2 as SQIVND (reference sequence). This CDR3 spans 15 amino acids. The CDR3 spells CASSIEITLHNIQYF.

The rearrangement links TRBV24-1 to TRBJ2-1; TCRdb returns TRBD1, unconfirmable since there is no DNA. Germline CDR1 and CDR2: KGHDR and SFDVKD. The CDR3 is 15 residues long. The CDR3 region is CATGGSGRDYNEQFF.

The chain links TRBV25-1 to TRBJ1-6; without DNA, the TCRdb call of TRBD1 cannot be checked. The CDR3 spans 12 residues. Germline loops: CDR1 MGHDK, CDR2 SYGVNS. Here the CDR3 reads CASSVRGSPLHF.

The rearrangement uses TRBV4-1 and TRBJ1-2; TCRdb's D call, TRBD1, is unchecked because there is no DNA. CDR1 is MGHRA and CDR2 is YSYEKL in the germline V gene. This CDR3 has 12 amino acids. CDR3: CASSSTGLGYTF.

This sequence joins TRBV7-9 and TRBJ2-6. This CDR3 comprises 12 residues. From germline, CDR1 is SEHNR and CDR2 FQNEAQ (reference sequence). The CDR3 loop is CASSPGANVLTF.

Considering frequency, this clonotype is medium-sized. The rearrangement uses TRBV10-3 and TRBJ2-7; the TCRdb call, TRBD2, lacks DNA for checking. The germline V gene encodes CDR1 ENHRY and CDR2 SYGVKD. This CDR3 contains 14 residues. Here the CDR3 reads CAISGGAPPYEQYF.

This clonotype is labeled medium-sized based on frequency. This chain joins TRBV6-2 or TRBV6-3 and TRBJ2-7; TCRdb's D call of TRBD1 is untestable without DNA. CDR3 length equals 14 residues. CDR1 is MNHEY, CDR2 SVGEGT, per germline. This chain's CDR3 is CASSYGGQLYEQYF.

This clonotype registers medium-sized (0.01 to 0.1%) by frequency. V usage is TRBV6-6 and J usage is TRBJ2-6; TCRdb's assignment of TRBD2 cannot be checked, as there is no DNA. Germline lookup yields CDR1 MNHNY and CDR2 SVGAGI (reference sequence). The CDR3 consists of 15 residues. The CDR3 spells CASSTGGTSGPPQTF.

This clonotype is called medium-sized based on its frequency. The V gene is TRBV11-3, the J gene TRBJ1-4. Germline-derived CDR1 and CDR2 are SGHNT and YENEEA. The CDR3 is 17 amino acids. The CDR3 loop reads CASSPVGGTVVNEKLFF.

This clonotype is called medium-sized based on its frequency. This chain links TRBV5-6 with TRBJ2-6. The CDR3 length is 15 residues. CDR1 is SGHDT, CDR2 YYEEEE, per germline. CDR3 loop: CASSPMTTGANVLTF.

This rearrangement joins TRBV12-3 or TRBV12-4 to TRBJ1-5. The CDR3 spans 14 residues. The CDR3 sequence: CASSLRTGNQPQHF.

CDR3 sequence reads: CASSQPRSSGGIDTGELFF. The chain uses TRBV4-3 and TRBJ2-2; lacking DNA, the TRBD2 call made by TCRdb goes unchecked. CDR1 and CDR2 (germline): LGHNA, YSLEER. The CDR3 totals 19 residues.

Considering frequency, this clonotype is medium-sized (0.01 to 0.1%). The rearrangement links TRBV7-6 to TRBJ2-1. The CDR3 covers 13 residues. Germline CDR1 and CDR2: SGHVS and FNYEAQ. The CDR3 loop is CASSLAVSAEQFF.

According to its frequency, this clonotype is medium-sized. The chain joins TRBV30 to TRBJ2-5; TCRdb's D call of TRBD2 is untestable without DNA. The CDR3 has 13 residues. The V gene's germline CDR1 is GTSNPN and CDR2 SVGIG (reference sequence). The CDR3 protein is CAWSVQGVETQYF. Looking up the rest from reference TRBV30 and TRBJ2-5 gives the full variable domain: SQTIHQWPATLVQPVGSPLSLECTVEGTSNPNLYWYRQAAGRGLQLLFYSVGIGQISSEVPQNLSASRPQDRQFILSSKKLLLSDSGFYLCAWSVQGVETQYFGPGTRLLVL.

The chain combines TRBV24-1 with TRBJ2-7. CDR1 and CDR2 from the germline V gene are KGHDR and SFDVKD. CDR3 length equals 12 residues. The CDR3 here is CATSPRLGEQYF.

This clonotype counts as medium-sized by frequency. This rearrangement joins TRBV5-1 to TRBJ2-5; absent DNA, TCRdb's TRBD2 call cannot be checked. The CDR3 is made up of 16 amino acids. The germline V gene encodes CDR1 SGHRS and CDR2 YFSETQ. CDR3: CASSLGTSGGGETQYF.

This clonotype is classed as medium-sized by frequency. The J gene is TRBJ2-4, the V gene TRBV30; TCRdb designates TRBD1, a call that cannot be tested without DNA. The length of the CDR3 is 16 residues. Germline V gene sequence: CDR1 GTSNPN, CDR2 SVGIG (reference sequence). The CDR3 sequence: CAWSPQGIIAKNIQYF.

This clonotype ranks as medium-sized (0.01 to 0.1%) in terms of frequency. This sequence joins TRBV6-5 and TRBJ2-7; TCRdb's assignment of TRBD1 cannot be checked, as there is no DNA. Germline V gene data show CDR1 as MNHEY and CDR2 as SVGAGI. The CDR3 has 14 residues. The chain's CDR3 is CASSNRDRGYEQYF.

This sequence joins TRBV11-1 and TRBJ1-2; TCRdb indicates TRBD1, and absent DNA this call remains unverified. In germline, CDR1 is SGHAT, CDR2 FQDESV (reference sequence). The CDR3 sequence is 12 residues long. CDR3 sequence reads: CASSADSYGYTF. Using reference TRBV11-1 and TRBJ1-2 for the parts outside the CDR3, the full variable domain is EAEVAQSPRYKITEKSQAVAFWCDPISGHATLYWYRQILGQGPELLVQFQDESVVDDSQLPKDRFSAERLKGVDSTLKIQPAELGDSAMYLCASSADSYGYTFGSGTRLTVV.

J is TRBJ2-7 and V is TRBV20-1; the TRBD1 assignment by TCRdb is unverifiable without DNA. From germline, CDR1 is DFQATT and CDR2 SNEGSKA (reference sequence). The CDR3 spans 16 residues. CDR3 residues: CSARDMGQGVKNEQYF.

This clonotype counts as medium-sized by frequency. This rearrangement joins TRBV19 to TRBJ2-3; TCRdb designates TRBD2, a call that cannot be tested without DNA. There are 15 residues in the CDR3. Germline lookup yields CDR1 LNHDA and CDR2 SQIVND (reference sequence). CDR3 region: CASSIMSGLTDTQYF.

The chain carries TRBV12-3 or TRBV12-4 and TRBJ1-1. This CDR3 spans 15 amino acids. The CDR3 region is CASSFMATKNTEAFF.

This clonotype is medium-sized by frequency. V and J are TRBV5-5 and TRBJ2-5. CDR1 and CDR2 from the germline V gene are SGHKS and YYEKEE (reference sequence). This CDR3 region has 15 residues. The chain's CDR3 is CASSLVGNLGETQYF. The full variable domain, rest sourced from reference TRBV5-5 and TRBJ2-5, is DAGVTQSPTHLIKTRGQQVTLRCSPISGHKSVSWYQQVLGQGPQFIFQYYEKEERGRGNFPDRFSARQFPNYSSELNVNALLLGDSALYLCASSLVGNLGETQYFGPGTRLLVL.

This clonotype is labeled medium-sized based on frequency. The V call is TRBV6-5, the J call TRBJ1-4; lacking DNA, the TRBD1 call made by TCRdb goes unchecked. CDR3 length: 14 amino acids. Germline V gene sequence: CDR1 MNHEY, CDR2 SVGAGI. The CDR3 is CASSRGQGNEKLFF.

Frequency places this clonotype as medium-sized. This chain links TRBV11-3 with TRBJ2-5; TCRdb's D call, TRBD2, is unchecked because there is no DNA. CDR1 and CDR2 from the germline V gene are SGHNT and YENEEA. This CDR3 has 13 residues. CDR3 residues: CASSSGGGETQYF.